The clone carrying this T cell receptor (beta chain) was seen once. These data originate in a study of T cells in tumors after PD-1 blockade. Study details: A subset received ongoing vismodegib 150 mg daily alongside anti-PD-1 therapy.

Sequenced by immunoSEQ multiplex PCR; TCRdb stores in-frame clones only, minus some. The sample has 15,000 or so clones, approximately 80% seen once. This CDR3 has 13 amino acids. Trimming stripped 1 base from V and 13 bases from J, with 13 bases between. Germline assignment: CDR1 SGHVS and CDR2 FNYEAQ. The specimen was PBMCs, collected after anti-PD-1 treatment. This chain joins TRBV7-6 and TRBJ2-2; D possibly corresponds to TRBD2 (5 bases). The sequence derives from a human donor with basal cell carcinoma. CDR3 in DNA: TGTGCCAGCAGCTTAGGAGCGGAATCGGCGCTGTTTTTT. Protein product: CASSLGAESALFF.